This TCR beta chain was found in a study of blood T cell repertoires in COVID-19. Looking at the study overall: From the United States, Italy and Spain came samples of acute and convalescent COVID-19. Nucleic acid was either cDNA or gDNA, and it came from T cells, B-cell-depleted T cells, or PBMCs.

The assay was immunoSEQ multiplex PCR, and TCRdb's table has in-frame clones only and misses some. The table has around 100,000 clones, 80% to 90% seen once. This clonotype was sampled from a man in his fifties with acute or convalescent COVID-19. The sample consisted of peripheral blood.

The CDR3 loop is CASSPPDRASYEQYF. The CDR3 DNA reads TGCGCCAGCAGCCCTCCGGACAGGGCGTCCTACGAGCAGTACTTC. This chain links TRBV5-1 with TRBJ2-7, with TRBD1 matching 8 bases. The CDR3 is 15 residues long. Germline V lookup: CDR1 SGHRS, CDR2 YFSETQ. J lost 1 base, V lost 4 bases, and 7 bases had no gene match. Filled out from reference TRBV5-1 and TRBJ2-7, the complete variable domain reads KAGVTQTPRYLIKTRGQQVTLSCSPISGHRSVSWYQQTPGQGLQFLFEYFSETQRNKGNFPGRFSGRQFSNSRSEMNVSTLELGDSALYLCASSPPDRASYEQYFGPGTRLTVT.